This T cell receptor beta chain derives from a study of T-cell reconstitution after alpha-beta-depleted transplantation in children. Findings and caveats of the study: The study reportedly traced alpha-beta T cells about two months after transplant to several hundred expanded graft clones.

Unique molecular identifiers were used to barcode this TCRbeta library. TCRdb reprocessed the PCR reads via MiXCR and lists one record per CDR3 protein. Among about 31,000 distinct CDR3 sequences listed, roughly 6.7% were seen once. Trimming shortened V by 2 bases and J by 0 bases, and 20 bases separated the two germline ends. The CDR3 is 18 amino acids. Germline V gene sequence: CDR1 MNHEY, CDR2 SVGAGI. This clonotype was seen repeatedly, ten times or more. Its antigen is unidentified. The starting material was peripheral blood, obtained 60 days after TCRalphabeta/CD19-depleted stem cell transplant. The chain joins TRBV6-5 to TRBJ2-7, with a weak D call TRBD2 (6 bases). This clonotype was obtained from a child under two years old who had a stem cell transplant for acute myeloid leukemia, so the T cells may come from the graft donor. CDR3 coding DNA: TGTGCCAGCAGTTACCAGGCAGGGCTAGCGCCCCTCTCCTACGAGCAGTACTTC. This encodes CASSYQAGLAPLSYEQYF.